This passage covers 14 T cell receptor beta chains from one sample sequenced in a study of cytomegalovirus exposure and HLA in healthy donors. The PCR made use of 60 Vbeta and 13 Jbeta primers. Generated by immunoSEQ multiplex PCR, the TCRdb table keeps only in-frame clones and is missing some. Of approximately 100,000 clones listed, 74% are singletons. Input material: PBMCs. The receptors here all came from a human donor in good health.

The CDR3 DNA reads as TGTGCCAGCTCACGCCTAGATGAAGCTTTCTTT. It translates to CASSRLDEAFF. The chain employs TRBV18 and TRBJ1-1; D uncertain. The CDR3 has 11 residues. The V and J ends lost 4 bases and 7 bases respectively, with 7 bases between them. Germline values: CDR1 KGHSH, CDR2 LQKENI.

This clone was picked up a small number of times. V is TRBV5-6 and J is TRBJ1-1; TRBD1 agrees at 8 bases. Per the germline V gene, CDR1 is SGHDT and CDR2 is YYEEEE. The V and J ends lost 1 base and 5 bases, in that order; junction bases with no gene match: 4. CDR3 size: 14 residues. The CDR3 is CASSLPGQVTEAFF. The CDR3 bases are TGTGCCAGCAGCTTGCCGGGACAGGTTACTGAAGCTTTCTTT.

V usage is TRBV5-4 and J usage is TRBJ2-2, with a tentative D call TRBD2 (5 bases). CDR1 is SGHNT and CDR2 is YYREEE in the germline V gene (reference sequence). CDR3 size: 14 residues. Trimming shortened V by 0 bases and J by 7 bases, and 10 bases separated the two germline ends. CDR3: CASSLVGDFGELFF. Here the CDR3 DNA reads TGTGCCAGCAGCTTGGTCGGGGATTTCGGGGAGCTGTTTTTT.

In DNA, the CDR3 is TGTGCCTGGAGTGGGGGACTCCTCGAGCAGTTCTTC. Protein: CAWSGGLLEQFF. This rearrangement joins TRBV30 to TRBJ2-1, with D possibly being TRBD2 (6 bases). Trimming left V 1 base short and J 10 bases short, with 11 bases between. The V gene's germline CDR1 is GTSNPN and CDR2 SVGIG (reference sequence). The CDR3 is made up of 12 amino acids.

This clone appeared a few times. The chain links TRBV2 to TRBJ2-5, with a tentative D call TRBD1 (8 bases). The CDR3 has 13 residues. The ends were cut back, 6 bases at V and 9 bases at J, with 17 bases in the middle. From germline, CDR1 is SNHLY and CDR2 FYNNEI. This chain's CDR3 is CASSDRGRGAQYF. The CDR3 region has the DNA TGTGCCAGCAGCGACAGGGGCCGGGGGGCCCAGTACTTC.

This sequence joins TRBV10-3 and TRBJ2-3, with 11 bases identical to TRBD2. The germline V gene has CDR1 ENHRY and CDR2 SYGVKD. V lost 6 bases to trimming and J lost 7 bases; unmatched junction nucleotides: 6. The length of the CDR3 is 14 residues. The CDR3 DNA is TGTGCCATCAGCCGACTAGCGGGGCAGAATACGCAGTATTTT. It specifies CAISRLAGQNTQYF.

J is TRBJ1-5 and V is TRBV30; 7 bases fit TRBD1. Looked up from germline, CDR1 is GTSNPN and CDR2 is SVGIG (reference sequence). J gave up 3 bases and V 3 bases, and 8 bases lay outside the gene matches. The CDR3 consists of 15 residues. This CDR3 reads CAWSRARGINQPQHF. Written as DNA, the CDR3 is TGTGCCTGGAGCCGGGCCAGGGGGATCAATCAGCCCCAGCATTTT.

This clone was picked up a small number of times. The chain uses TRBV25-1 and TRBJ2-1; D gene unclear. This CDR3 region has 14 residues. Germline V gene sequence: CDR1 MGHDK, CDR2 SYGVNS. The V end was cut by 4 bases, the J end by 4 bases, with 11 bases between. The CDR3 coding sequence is TGTGCCAGCAGTGGTCAAAGCTTATACAATGAGCAGTTCTTC. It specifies CASSGQSLYNEQFF.

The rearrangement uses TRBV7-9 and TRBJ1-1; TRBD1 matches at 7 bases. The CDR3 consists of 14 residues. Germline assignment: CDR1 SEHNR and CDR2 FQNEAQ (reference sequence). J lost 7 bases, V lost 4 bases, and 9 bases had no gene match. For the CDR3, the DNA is TGTGCCAGCAGCTCTCCACAGGGGAAGGTTGAAGCTTTCTTT. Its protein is CASSSPQGKVEAFF.

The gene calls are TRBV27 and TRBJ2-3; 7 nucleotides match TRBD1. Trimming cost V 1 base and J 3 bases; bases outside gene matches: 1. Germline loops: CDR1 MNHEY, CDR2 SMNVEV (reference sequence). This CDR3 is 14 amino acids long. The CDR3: CASSLLQGTDTQYF. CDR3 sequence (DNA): TGTGCCAGCAGTTTATTACAGGGGACAGATACGCAGTATTTT.

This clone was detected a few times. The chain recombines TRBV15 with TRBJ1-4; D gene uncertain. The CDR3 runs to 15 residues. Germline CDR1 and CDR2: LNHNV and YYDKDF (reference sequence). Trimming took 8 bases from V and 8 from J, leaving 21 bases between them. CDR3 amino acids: CATSSPSRVAEKLFF. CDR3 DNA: TGTGCCACCTCCTCACCGTCCCGTGTAGCGGAAAAACTGTTTTTT.

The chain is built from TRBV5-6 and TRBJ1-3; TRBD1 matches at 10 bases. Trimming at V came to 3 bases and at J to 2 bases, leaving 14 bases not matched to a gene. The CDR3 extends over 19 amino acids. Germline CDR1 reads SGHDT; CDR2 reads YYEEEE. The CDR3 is CASSSRDRGQVPTGNTIYF. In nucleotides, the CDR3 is TGTGCCAGCAGCTCCCGGGACAGGGGCCAGGTTCCAACTGGAAACACCATATATTTT.

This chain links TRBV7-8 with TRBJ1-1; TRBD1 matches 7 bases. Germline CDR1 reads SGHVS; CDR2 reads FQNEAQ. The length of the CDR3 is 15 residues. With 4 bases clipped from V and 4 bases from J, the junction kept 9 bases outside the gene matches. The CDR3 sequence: CASSSPQGISTEAFF. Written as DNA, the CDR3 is TGTGCCAGCAGCTCACCACAGGGGATAAGCACTGAAGCTTTCTTT.

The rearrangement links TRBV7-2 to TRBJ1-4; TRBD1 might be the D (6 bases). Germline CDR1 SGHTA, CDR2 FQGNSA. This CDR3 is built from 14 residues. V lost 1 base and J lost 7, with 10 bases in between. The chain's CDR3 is CASSLGGLGEKLFF. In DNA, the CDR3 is TGTGCCAGCAGCTTAGGGGGGCTGGGTGAAAAACTGTTTTTT. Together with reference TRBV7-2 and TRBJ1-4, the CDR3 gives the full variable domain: GAGVSQSPSNKVTEKGKDVELRCDPISGHTALYWYRQSLGQGLEFLIYFQGNSAPDKSGLPSDRFSAERTGGSVSTLTIQRTQQEDSAVYLCASSLGGLGEKLFFGSGTQLSVL.